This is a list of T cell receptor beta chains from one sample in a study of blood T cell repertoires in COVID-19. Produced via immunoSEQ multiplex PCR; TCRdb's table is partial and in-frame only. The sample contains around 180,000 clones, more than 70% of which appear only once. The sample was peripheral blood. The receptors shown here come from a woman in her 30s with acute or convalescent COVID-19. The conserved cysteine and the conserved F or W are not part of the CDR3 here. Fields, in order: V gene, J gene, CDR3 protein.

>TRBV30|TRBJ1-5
AWSATGGVFPQH
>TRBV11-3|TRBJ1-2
ASSLPGNYGYT
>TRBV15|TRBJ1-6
ATSSTTGTGRHSPLH
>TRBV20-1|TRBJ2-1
SARDITSAF
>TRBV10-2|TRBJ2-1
ASSGGGNEQF
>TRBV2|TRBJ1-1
ATYGVIRDTEAF
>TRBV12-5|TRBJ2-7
ASGGQTYEQY
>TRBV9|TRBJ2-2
ASSVRGTGELF
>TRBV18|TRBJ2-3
ASSPASLAGLALSTDTQY
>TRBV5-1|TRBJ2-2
ASSLGTGDTGELF
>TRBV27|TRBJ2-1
ASSFGLLQF
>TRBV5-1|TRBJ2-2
ASRDSVGTGELF
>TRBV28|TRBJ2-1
ASSPSPSTREQF
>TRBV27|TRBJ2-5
ASSLSASGSQETQY
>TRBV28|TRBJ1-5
ASSLSSQPQH
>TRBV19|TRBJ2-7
ASSPGLVFEQY
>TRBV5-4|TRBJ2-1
ASSGTSGRETYEQF
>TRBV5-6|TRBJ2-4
ASSPGKNIQY
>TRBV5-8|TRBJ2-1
ASSPDRVVPYF
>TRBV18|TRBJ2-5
AGGEIQETQY
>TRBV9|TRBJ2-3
ASSVNPSDTQY
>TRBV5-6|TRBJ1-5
ASSLKGDQPQH
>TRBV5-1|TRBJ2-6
ASREASGANVLT